A single sample gave rise to the 22 T cell receptor beta chains below, sequenced in a study of blood T cell repertoires in COVID-19. Produced via immunoSEQ multiplex PCR; TCRdb's table is partial and in-frame only. The sample consists of 130,000 or so clones, approximately 87% of them appearing once. The sequencing sample was made of peripheral blood. These receptors were obtained from a woman aged 45-59 years with acute or convalescent COVID-19.

This clone has just one count. The chain uses TRBV12-1 and TRBJ1-6; the table's D call, TRBD1, has no DNA check behind it. TRBV12-1 is a known pseudogene. The CDR3 is 13 amino acids. The CDR3 here is CASSPRDSTPLHF. In DNA, the CDR3 is TGTGCCAGCAGCCCCCGCGACAGTACACCCCTCCACTTT.

V and J are TRBV7-2 and TRBJ1-2, with TRBD1 identical over 7 bases. The J segment lost 4 bases and the V segment lost 5 bases, leaving 10 bases of the junction unmatched. Germline values: CDR1 SGHTA, CDR2 FQGNSA. The CDR3 has 15 residues. CDR3 in DNA: TGTGCCAGCAGCCCCCGCGGACAGGCATCCTATGGCTACACCTTC. Its translation is CASSPRGQASYGYTF.

The chain employs TRBV19 and TRBJ1-2, with D maybe TRBD1 (5 bases). The CDR3 runs 12 residues. Germline loops: CDR1 LNHDA, CDR2 SQIVND (reference sequence). The V and J ends lost 9 bases and 2 bases respectively, with 10 bases between them. The CDR3 DNA follows: TGTGCCAGCCACTCAGGGAACTATGGCTACACCTTC. It translates to CASHSGNYGYTF.

The chain employs TRBV11-2 and TRBJ1-1, with D possibly TRBD1 on 6 matching bases. Between the trimmed V and J ends, which lost 5 bases and 0 bases, there was a span of 16 bases. The V gene's germline CDR1 is SGHAT and CDR2 FQNNGV. CDR3 size: 16 residues. The CDR3 nucleotides read TGTGCCAGCAGCCCCGGCGGCAGGGGTATGAACACTGAAGCTTTCTTT. Encoded protein: CASSPGGRGMNTEAFF.

This clone is classed as medium-sized. The genes are TRBV4-1 and TRBJ2-6; 7 positions match TRBD1. The trim removed 2 bases at V and 9 bases at J, leaving 16 bases unmatched. The CDR3 loop spans 18 amino acids. Germline-derived CDR1 and CDR2 are MGHRA and YSYEKL. This chain's CDR3 is CASSQSGDSNGVGNVLTF. CDR3 in DNA: TGCGCCAGCAGCCAATCCGGGGACAGTAATGGGGTTGGCAACGTCCTGACTTTC.

This chain uses TRBV4-3 with TRBJ2-3, with 10 bases lining up with TRBD2. The CDR3 totals 17 residues. V shed 1 base, J shed 0 bases, and the junction held 4 bases outside the gene matches. Per germline, CDR1 LGHNA and CDR2 YSLEER. The CDR3 nucleotides read TGCGCCAGCAGCCAAGTTAGCGGGAGGCCGAGCACAGATACGCAGTATTTT. Protein product: CASSQVSGRPSTDTQYF.

This chain uses TRBV4-3 with TRBJ2-5; the D is unclear. CDR3 length equals 15 residues. V was shortened by 0 bases and J by 7 bases, with 15 bases between the two germline ends. The V gene's germline CDR1 is LGHNA and CDR2 YSLEER. CDR3 protein: CASSQDGESRGTQYF. CDR3 bases: TGCGCCAGCAGCCAAGATGGAGAGTCCCGCGGGACCCAGTACTTC.

In this sample, this clone turned up once. This chain connects TRBV3-1 (or the pseudogene TRBV3-2) to TRBJ1-1; D unresolved. The CDR3 is 12 amino acids. Germline V lookup: CDR1 LGHDT, CDR2 YNNKEL (reference sequence). Trimming left V 4 bases short and J 8 bases short, with 11 bases between. The CDR3 DNA reads as TGTGCCAGCAGCCCCTGGGGAGGGGAAGCTTTCTTT. Protein product: CASSPWGGEAFF.

DNA of the CDR3: TGTGCCAGCAGCTTAGCGGAACTAGCGGGAGGGCCGGAGCGAGAGACCCAGTACTTC. It codes for CASSLAELAGGPERETQYF. The chain has TRBV7-8 and TRBJ2-5; 13 nucleotides agree with TRBD2. Unmatched junction bases numbered 11, after V lost 0 bases and J lost 4 bases. CDR1 and CDR2 from the germline V gene are SGHVS and FQNEAQ. The CDR3 runs 19 residues.

The chain links TRBV24-1 to TRBJ2-1, with 15 bases that match TRBD2. The CDR3 totals 18 residues. V lost 5 bases to trimming and J lost 8 bases; unmatched junction nucleotides: 12. The germline V gene has CDR1 KGHDR and CDR2 SFDVKD. Here the CDR3 reads CATSATPGTSGGRDEQFF. The DNA for the CDR3 is TGTGCCACCAGTGCCACCCCCGGGACTAGCGGGGGGAGGGATGAGCAGTTCTTC.

This rearrangement joins TRBV11-3 to TRBJ1-2, with TRBD1 identical over 8 bases. The CDR3 totals 16 residues. The ends lost 6 bases at V and 8 bases at J; junction bases unmatched: 17. CDR1 and CDR2 from the germline V gene are SGHNT and YENEEA. CDR3 in DNA: TGTGCCAGCAGTTCCCAGGGGGCAGCGCTCCCTTCAGGCTACACCTTC. This sequence encodes CASSSQGAALPSGYTF.

This clone was found once. The rearrangement uses TRBV4-1 and TRBJ2-1; the match to TRBD2 covers 11 bases. CDR1 MGHRA and CDR2 YSYEKL come from the germline V gene. V trimming: 0 bases; J trimming: 8 bases; junction bases outside the gene matches: 21. This CDR3 has 21 amino acids. The CDR3 region is CASSQEELAGVRTNWEDEQFF. The DNA for the CDR3 is TGCGCCAGCAGCCAAGAAGAACTAGCGGGAGTTAGAACGAACTGGGAGGATGAGCAGTTCTTC.

The V call is TRBV5-1, the J call TRBJ2-2, with D tentatively TRBD2 (5 bases). Trimming took 6 bases from V and 1 from J, leaving 13 bases between them. The CDR3 runs to 15 residues. Germline-derived CDR1 and CDR2 are SGHRS and YFSETQ. CDR3 DNA: TGCGCCAGCACCCCTTCGGACTGGAACACCGGGGAGCTGTTTTTT. It translates to CASTPSDWNTGELFF. Variable domain in full (rest from reference TRBV5-1 and TRBJ2-2): KAGVTQTPRYLIKTRGQQVTLSCSPISGHRSVSWYQQTPGQGLQFLFEYFSETQRNKGNFPGRFSGRQFSNSRSEMNVSTLELGDSALYLCASTPSDWNTGELFFGEGSRLTVL.

CDR3 in DNA: TGTGCCAGCTCAAGAGCTAGGGACATCTCCTACGAGCAGTACTTC. It yields the protein CASSRARDISYEQYF. This chain uses TRBV18 with TRBJ2-7, with D tentatively TRBD1 (6 bases). Trimming stripped 5 bases from V and 0 bases from J, with 14 bases between. CDR3 length equals 15 residues. The V gene's germline CDR1 is KGHSH and CDR2 LQKENI.

In its sample, this clone is medium-sized. The chain uses TRBV5-6 and TRBJ1-2; no definite D call. This CDR3 has 13 amino acids. Germline CDR1 is SGHDT and CDR2 is YYEEEE. Trimming left V 1 base short and J 4 bases short, with 8 bases between. The CDR3 loop is CASSLTASYGYTF. The CDR3 nucleotides are TGTGCCAGCAGCTTGACAGCCTCCTATGGCTACACCTTC.

The chain couples TRBV5-1 to TRBJ2-3; the match to TRBD1 covers 7 bases. From germline, CDR1 is SGHRS and CDR2 YFSETQ. This CDR3 spans 16 amino acids. V trimming: 3 bases; J trimming: 0 bases; junction bases outside the gene matches: 7. CDR3 sequence reads: CASSYNRGISTDTQYF. As DNA, the CDR3 is TGCGCCAGCAGCTACAACAGGGGAATCAGCACAGATACGCAGTATTTT. Looking up the rest from reference TRBV5-1 and TRBJ2-3 gives the full variable domain: KAGVTQTPRYLIKTRGQQVTLSCSPISGHRSVSWYQQTPGQGLQFLFEYFSETQRNKGNFPGRFSGRQFSNSRSEMNVSTLELGDSALYLCASSYNRGISTDTQYFGPGTRLTVL.

This clone has just one count. V is TRBV2 and J is TRBJ2-7, with D unresolved. Looked up from germline, CDR1 is SNHLY and CDR2 is FYNNEI. V was trimmed by 5 bases and J by 3 bases, leaving 8 bases between them. CDR3 length: 12 amino acids. The CDR3, as DNA: TGTGCCAGCAGTCCCGAGGTCTACGAGCAGTACTTC. The encoded protein is CASSPEVYEQYF.

The chain is built from TRBV4-3 and TRBJ1-6; TRBD1 agrees at 7 bases. Germline-derived CDR1 and CDR2 are LGHNA and YSLEER. With V trimmed by 4 bases and J by 5 bases, 5 bases remained unmatched. This CDR3 comprises 15 residues. CDR3 sequence reads: CASSRRGADNSPLHF. The CDR3 region has the DNA TGCGCCAGCAGCCGCAGGGGGGCGGATAATTCACCCCTCCACTTT.

This clone appeared once. J is TRBJ1-3 and V is TRBV10-3; TRBD1 matches at 7 bases. This CDR3 has 18 residues. The germline gives CDR1 ENHRY, CDR2 SYGVKD. V trimming: 4 bases; J trimming: 4 bases; junction bases outside the gene matches: 16. CDR3 nucleotides: TGTGCCATCAGTGGGGGCCAACACAAGGGGGCTAAGGGAAACACCATATATTTT. The encoded protein is CAISGGQHKGAKGNTIYF.

This sequence joins TRBV18 and TRBJ1-4, with 7 positions matching TRBD1. J was trimmed by 5 bases and V by 8 bases; bases with no gene match: 8. The CDR3 covers 14 residues. Germline V gene sequence: CDR1 KGHSH, CDR2 LQKENI. CDR3 coding DNA: TGTGCCAGCGCCGTTGGGACAGTCAATGAAAAACTGTTTTTT. Protein product: CASAVGTVNEKLFF.

This chain links TRBV6-5 with TRBJ1-5; D remains unclear. The CDR3 contains 14 residues. Trimming shortened V by 3 bases and J by 4 bases, and 10 bases separated the two germline ends. Germline CDR1 is MNHEY and CDR2 is SVGAGI. CDR3 protein: CASSYSTANQPQHF. CDR3 coding DNA: TGTGCCAGCAGTTATAGTACAGCAAATCAGCCCCAGCATTTT.

The V call is TRBV5-6, the J call TRBJ1-4; no clear D gene. With 0 bases removed from V and 8 bases from J, the gap between germline ends came to 14 bases. Germline lookup yields CDR1 SGHDT and CDR2 YYEEEE. The CDR3 is 15 amino acids. CDR3 region: CASSLVLGPGEKLFF. The CDR3 region has the DNA TGTGCCAGCAGCTTGGTATTAGGTCCAGGCGAAAAACTGTTTTTT.